Sequencing of this T cell receptor (beta chain) was carried out in a study of blood T cell repertoires in COVID-19. Study background: Samples representing acute and convalescent COVID-19 were sourced from the United States, Italy and Spain. PBMCs, B-cell-depleted T cells, or T cells were the source of the cDNA or gDNA that made up the material.

In the original workflow: Nucleated cell number was recorded as an estimate derived from reference gene primer amplification. Profiled with immunoSEQ multiplex PCR; TCRdb holds only in-frame clones, not every one. The V and J calls and clone size are taken from that table; D and trimming were inferred from the DNA. This sample has a few hundred thousand clones, with roughly 88% found just once. The CDR3 is made up of 13 amino acids. V lost 9 bases and J lost 13, with 19 bases in between. Per the germline V gene, CDR1 is LNHDA and CDR2 is SQIVND (reference sequence). Sequencing input: peripheral blood. The rearrangement joins TRBV19 to TRBJ1-6; tentatively, D is TRBD1 (6 bases). The receptor's source is an elderly man with acute or convalescent COVID-19. CDR3 loop: CASRTGSREPLHF. The DNA of the CDR3 is TGTGCCAGCCGAACAGGGTCCCGAGAGCCCCTCCACTTT.